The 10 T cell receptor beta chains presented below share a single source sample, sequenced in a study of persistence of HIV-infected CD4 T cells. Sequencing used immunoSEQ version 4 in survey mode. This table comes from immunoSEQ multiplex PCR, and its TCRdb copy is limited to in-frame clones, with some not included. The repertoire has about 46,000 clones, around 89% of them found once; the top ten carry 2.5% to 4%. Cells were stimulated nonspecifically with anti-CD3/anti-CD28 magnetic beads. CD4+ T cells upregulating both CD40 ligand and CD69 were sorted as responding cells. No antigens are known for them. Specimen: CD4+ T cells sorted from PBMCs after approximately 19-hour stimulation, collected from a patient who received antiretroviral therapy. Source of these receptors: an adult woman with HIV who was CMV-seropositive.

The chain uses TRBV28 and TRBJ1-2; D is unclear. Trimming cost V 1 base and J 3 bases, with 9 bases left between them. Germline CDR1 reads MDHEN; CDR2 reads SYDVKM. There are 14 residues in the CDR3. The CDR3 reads CASSLLSTDYGYTF. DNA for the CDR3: TGTGCCAGCAGTTTATTGTCCACGGACTATGGCTACACCTTC.

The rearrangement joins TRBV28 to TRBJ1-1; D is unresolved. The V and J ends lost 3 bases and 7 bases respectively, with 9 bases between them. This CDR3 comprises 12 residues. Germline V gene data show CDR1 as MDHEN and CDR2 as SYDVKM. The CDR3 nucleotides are TGTGCCAGCAGTTTCCAGACCTTTGAAGCTTTCTTT. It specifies CASSFQTFEAFF. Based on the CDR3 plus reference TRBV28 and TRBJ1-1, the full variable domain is DVKVTQSSRYLVKRTGEKVFLECVQDMDHENMFWYRQDPGLGLRLIYFSYDVKMKEKGDIPEGYSVSREKKERFSLILESASTNQTSMYLCASSFQTFEAFFGQGTRLTVV.

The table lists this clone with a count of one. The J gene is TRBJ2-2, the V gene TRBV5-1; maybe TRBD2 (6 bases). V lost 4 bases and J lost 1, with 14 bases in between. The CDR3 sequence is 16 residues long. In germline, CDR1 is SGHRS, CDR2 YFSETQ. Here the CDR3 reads CASSPSPSENTGELFF. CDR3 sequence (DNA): TGCGCCAGCAGCCCTTCTCCTAGCGAGAACACCGGGGAGCTGTTTTTT. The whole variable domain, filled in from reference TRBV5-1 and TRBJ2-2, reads KAGVTQTPRYLIKTRGQQVTLSCSPISGHRSVSWYQQTPGQGLQFLFEYFSETQRNKGNFPGRFSGRQFSNSRSEMNVSTLELGDSALYLCASSPSPSENTGELFFGEGSRLTVL.

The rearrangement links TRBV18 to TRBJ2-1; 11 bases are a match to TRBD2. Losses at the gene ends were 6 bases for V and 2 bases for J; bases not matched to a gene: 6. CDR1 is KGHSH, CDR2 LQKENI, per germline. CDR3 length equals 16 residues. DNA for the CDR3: TGTGCCAGCTCTCAAACTAGCGGGAGTGCCTACAATGAGCAGTTCTTC. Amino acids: CASSQTSGSAYNEQFF. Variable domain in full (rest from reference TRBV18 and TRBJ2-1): NAGVMQNPRHLVRRRGQEARLRCSPMKGHSHVYWYRQLPEEGLKFMVYLQKENIIDESGMPKERFSAEFPKEGPSILRIQQVVRGDSAAYFCASSQTSGSAYNEQFFGPGTRLTVL.

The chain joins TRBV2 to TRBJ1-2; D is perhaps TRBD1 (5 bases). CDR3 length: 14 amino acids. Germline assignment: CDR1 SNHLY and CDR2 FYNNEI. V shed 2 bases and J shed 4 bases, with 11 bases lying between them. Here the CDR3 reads CASSEQRGAYGYTF. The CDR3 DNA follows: TGTGCCAGCAGTGAACAGCGAGGGGCCTATGGCTACACCTTC.

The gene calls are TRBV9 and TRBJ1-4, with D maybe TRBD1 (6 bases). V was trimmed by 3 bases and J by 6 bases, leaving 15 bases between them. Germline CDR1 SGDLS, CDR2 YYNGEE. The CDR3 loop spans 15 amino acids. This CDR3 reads CASSAMGHVDEKLFF. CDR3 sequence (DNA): TGTGCCAGCAGCGCCATGGGACATGTGGATGAAAAACTGTTTTTT.

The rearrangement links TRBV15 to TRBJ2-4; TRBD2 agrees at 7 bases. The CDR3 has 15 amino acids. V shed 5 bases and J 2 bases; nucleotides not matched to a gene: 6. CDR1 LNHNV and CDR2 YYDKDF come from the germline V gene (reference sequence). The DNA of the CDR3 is TGTGCCACCAGCTCCTCGGGGGGATCCAAAAACATTCAGTACTTC. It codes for CATSSSGGSKNIQYF. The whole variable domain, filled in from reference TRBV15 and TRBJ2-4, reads DAMVIQNPRYQVTQFGKPVTLSCSQTLNHNVMYWYQQKSSQAPKLLFHYYDKDFNNEADTPDNFQSRRPNTSFCFLDIRSPGLGDTAMYLCATSSSGGSKNIQYFGAGTRLSVL.

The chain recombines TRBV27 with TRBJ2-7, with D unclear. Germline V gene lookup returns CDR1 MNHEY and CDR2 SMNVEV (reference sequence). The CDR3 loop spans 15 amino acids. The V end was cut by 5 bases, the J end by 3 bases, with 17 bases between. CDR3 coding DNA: TGTGCCAGCAGTCCCGAGAGAAATACTATCTACGAGCAGTACTTC. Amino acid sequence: CASSPERNTIYEQYF.

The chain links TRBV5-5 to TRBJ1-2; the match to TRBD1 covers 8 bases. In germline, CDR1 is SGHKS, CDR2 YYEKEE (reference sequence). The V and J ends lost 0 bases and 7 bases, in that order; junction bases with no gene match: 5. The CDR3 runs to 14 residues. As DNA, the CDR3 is TGTGCCAGCAGCTTGGAGGACAGGGCCGGTGGCTACACCTTC. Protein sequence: CASSLEDRAGGYTF. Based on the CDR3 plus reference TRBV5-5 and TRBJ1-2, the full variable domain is DAGVTQSPTHLIKTRGQQVTLRCSPISGHKSVSWYQQVLGQGPQFIFQYYEKEERGRGNFPDRFSARQFPNYSSELNVNALLLGDSALYLCASSLEDRAGGYTFGSGTRLTVV.

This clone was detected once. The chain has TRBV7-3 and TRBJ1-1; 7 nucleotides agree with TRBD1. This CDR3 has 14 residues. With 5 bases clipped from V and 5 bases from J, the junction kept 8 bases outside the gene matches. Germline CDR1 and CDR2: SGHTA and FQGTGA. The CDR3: CASSRQGDGTEAFF. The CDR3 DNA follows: TGTGCCAGCAGCCGTCAGGGGGATGGTACTGAAGCTTTCTTT. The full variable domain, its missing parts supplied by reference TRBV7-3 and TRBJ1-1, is GAGVSQTPSNKVTEKGKYVELRCDPISGHTALYWYRQSLGQGPEFLIYFQGTGAADDSGLPNDRFFAVRPEGSVSTLKIQRTERGDSAVYLCASSRQGDGTEAFFGQGTRLTVV.